Below, 32 T cell receptor beta chains from the same sample are listed, as sequenced in a study of T cells in localized non-small cell lung cancer. Only in-frame clones appear in the TCRdb table, and some are missing; sequencing was by immunoSEQ multiplex PCR. The sample has under 55,000 clones, around three quarters seen once; the top ten hold approximately 4%. Specimen: PBMCs, collected before any cancer treatment. These TCRs come from a woman aged 35 to 70 with stage II lung adenocarcinoma.

This chain joins TRBV6-5 and TRBJ2-5; TRBD1 matches 7 bases. From germline, CDR1 is MNHEY and CDR2 SVGAGI. The V gene end was trimmed by 7 bases and the J gene end by 5 bases; junction bases not matched to a gene: 7. The CDR3 is 13 amino acids. The CDR3 loop is CASTRGRWETQYF. The CDR3 nucleotides read TGTGCCAGCACGAGGGGGCGATGGGAGACCCAGTACTTC.

The chain carries TRBV10-3 and TRBJ2-5, with 9 bases matching TRBD2. Germline V gene lookup returns CDR1 ENHRY and CDR2 SYGVKD. The CDR3 is 14 residues long. V shed 2 bases, J shed 4 bases, and the junction held 2 bases outside the gene matches. CDR3 in DNA: TGTGCCATCAGTGAGGTTAGCGGGGGAGAGACCCAGTACTTC. Encoded protein: CAISEVSGGETQYF.

The V gene is TRBV2, the J gene TRBJ2-3; D is ambiguous. Germline CDR1 and CDR2: SNHLY and FYNNEI. The CDR3 has 16 residues. V lost 3 bases, J lost 2 bases, and 15 bases lay in between. CDR3 in DNA: TGTGCCAGCAGTGACGGTAGGGCGCGGCCCACAGATACGCAGTATTTT. Translating gives CASSDGRARPTDTQYF.

J is TRBJ1-5 and V is TRBV2, with no clear D. V lost 7 bases and J lost 0, with 13 bases in between. Germline V gives CDR1 SNHLY, CDR2 FYNNEI. The CDR3 is made up of 15 amino acids. CDR3 bases: TGTGCCAGCAAACGAGCGGGGAATAGCAATCAGCCCCAGCATTTT. It codes for CASKRAGNSNQPQHF.

The rearrangement uses TRBV6-5 and TRBJ1-1, with D possibly TRBD1 on 5 matching bases. Trimming stripped 2 bases from V and 0 bases from J, with 10 bases between. The CDR3 loop spans 15 amino acids. CDR1 and CDR2 (germline): MNHEY, SVGAGI. The CDR3 DNA reads TGTGCCAGCAGTTACGGTCGCAGGGTGAACACTGAAGCTTTCTTT. Protein sequence: CASSYGRRVNTEAFF.

This rearrangement joins TRBV18 to TRBJ2-7, with 7 nucleotides matching TRBD1. The CDR3 covers 13 residues. Germline V gene data show CDR1 as KGHSH and CDR2 as LQKENI. The junction had 4 bases not matched to a gene; V was cut back by 4 bases and J by 4 bases. The CDR3 sequence is CASSLGTDYEQYF. The CDR3 DNA follows: TGTGCCAGCTCACTCGGGACAGATTACGAGCAGTACTTC. Full variable domain (missing parts from reference TRBV18 and TRBJ2-7): NAGVMQNPRHLVRRRGQEARLRCSPMKGHSHVYWYRQLPEEGLKFMVYLQKENIIDESGMPKERFSAEFPKEGPSILRIQQVVRGDSAAYFCASSLGTDYEQYFGPGTRLTVT.

The chain joins TRBV20-1 to TRBJ2-5; unclear D gene. The germline gives CDR1 DFQATT, CDR2 SNEGSKA (reference sequence). Trimming removed 5 bases at V and 2 bases at J, with 6 bases between. The CDR3 length is 11 residues. The CDR3 sequence is CSAEVQETQYF. CDR3 coding DNA: TGCAGTGCTGAAGTTCAAGAGACCCAGTACTTC.

This clone was found once. The chain carries TRBV2 and TRBJ1-4; 8 bases are a match to TRBD1. Germline V gene lookup returns CDR1 SNHLY and CDR2 FYNNEI. The CDR3 runs 14 residues. Trimming at V came to 6 bases and at J to 5 bases, leaving 5 bases not matched to a gene. CDR3 protein: CASSLTGANEKLFF. Here the CDR3 DNA reads TGTGCCAGCAGCCTGACAGGGGCAAATGAAAAACTGTTTTTT.

This chain joins TRBV5-8 and TRBJ2-2; D unresolved. This CDR3 region has 14 residues. V gave up 4 bases and J gave up 4 bases, with 11 bases separating them. CDR1 is SGHTS, CDR2 YDEGEE, per germline. In DNA, the CDR3 is TGTGCCAGCAGCCCCGGCCAGGTCACCGGGGAGCTGTTTTTT. It specifies CASSPGQVTGELFF.

V gene TRBV18 combines with J gene TRBJ1-2; 9 bases are a match to TRBD1. The CDR3 sequence is 15 residues long. Germline V CDR1 and CDR2: KGHSH, LQKENI. The ends lost 2 bases at V and 2 bases at J; junction bases unmatched: 3. This CDR3 reads CASSPTDRGNYGYTF. Here the CDR3 DNA reads TGTGCCAGCTCACCAACGGACAGGGGAAACTATGGCTACACCTTC.

This clone was recorded only once. In DNA, the CDR3 is TGTGCCAGCTCACCACTGAACACTGAAGCTTTCTTT. Its translation is CASSPLNTEAFF. The rearrangement links TRBV18 to TRBJ1-1; D unresolved. The V end was cut by 1 base, the J end by 0 bases, with 0 bases between. The CDR3 has 12 amino acids. Germline V lookup: CDR1 KGHSH, CDR2 LQKENI.

The chain links TRBV7-9 to TRBJ2-2, with D unclear. CDR3 length: 12 amino acids. The germline V gene encodes CDR1 SEHNR and CDR2 FQNEAQ (reference sequence). The V end lost 8 bases, the J end lost 7 bases, and 11 bases lay between the germline ends. CDR3 region: CASRQLGGELFF. The CDR3 region has the DNA TGTGCCAGCCGCCAGCTCGGCGGGGAGCTGTTTTTT.

The chain carries TRBV4-1 and TRBJ1-6, with 8 bases matching TRBD1. CDR3 length equals 16 residues. Germline V gene data show CDR1 as MGHRA and CDR2 as YSYEKL. Unmatched junction bases numbered 9, after V lost 1 base and J lost 10 bases. The CDR3 sequence: CASSQATGGLGSPLHF. The CDR3 bases are TGCGCCAGCAGCCAAGCTACAGGGGGTTTGGGGTCACCCCTCCACTTT.

The V call is TRBV6-6, the J call TRBJ2-7, with D tentatively TRBD1 or TRBD2 (5 bases each). The length of the CDR3 is 15 residues. Per germline, CDR1 MNHNY and CDR2 SVGAGI (reference sequence). V lost 2 bases and J lost 2, with 13 bases in between. In DNA, the CDR3 is TGTGCCAGCAGTTACCAGGGACGTCTCACCTACGAGCAGTACTTC. It encodes CASSYQGRLTYEQYF.

The chain couples TRBV6-5 to TRBJ2-3; D may be TRBD2 (5 bases). Germline CDR1 and CDR2: MNHEY and SVGAGI. CDR3 length: 15 amino acids. The V end was cut by 0 bases, the J end by 1 base, with 8 bases between. This chain's CDR3 is CASSYSGAGTDTQYF. CDR3 nucleotides: TGTGCCAGCAGTTACTCGGGAGCGGGCACAGATACGCAGTATTTT.

This clone was recorded a few times. The V gene is TRBV2, the J gene TRBJ1-1, with no clear D. Looked up from germline, CDR1 is SNHLY and CDR2 is FYNNEI. The CDR3 runs 13 residues. Trimming removed 7 bases at V and 0 bases at J, with 9 bases between. The CDR3 reads CASTQAMNTEAFF. The CDR3, as DNA: TGTGCCAGCACCCAGGCTATGAACACTGAAGCTTTCTTT.

The chain couples TRBV18 to TRBJ1-1, with unresolved D. This CDR3 is 16 amino acids long. CDR1 KGHSH and CDR2 LQKENI come from the germline V gene. The V end lost 6 bases, the J end lost 3 bases, and 20 bases lay between the germline ends. CDR3 coding DNA: TGTGCCAGCTCTCCCAACATTGACCAGGCGGACACTGAAGCTTTCTTT. Translation gives CASSPNIDQADTEAFF.

This chain uses TRBV7-9 with TRBJ2-7, with 9 bases that match TRBD1. The CDR3 totals 15 residues. The V segment lost 5 bases and the J segment 5 bases; nucleotides outside the gene matches: 10. CDR1 and CDR2 from the germline V gene are SEHNR and FQNEAQ (reference sequence). The CDR3 here is CASSQLRDRDDEQYF. CDR3 DNA sequence: TGTGCCAGCAGCCAACTTCGGGACAGGGACGACGAGCAGTACTTC. Full variable domain (outside the CDR3, taken from reference TRBV7-9 and TRBJ2-7): DTGVSQNPRHKITKRGQNVTFRCDPISEHNRLYWYRQTLGQGPEFLTYFQNEAQLEKSRLLSDRFSAERPKGSFSTLEIQRTEQGDSAMYLCASSQLRDRDDEQYFGPGTRLTVT.

CDR3 nucleotide sequence: TGTGCCTTGCAACAGGGTGGCCAGGGGAACTATGGCTACACCTTC. As protein: CALQQGGQGNYGYTF. This sequence joins TRBV30 and TRBJ1-2, with D perhaps matching TRBD1 (6 bases). The CDR3 consists of 15 residues. Deletions cut 7 bases from V and 2 bases from J, with 20 bases between. The V gene's germline CDR1 is GTSNPN and CDR2 SVGIG (reference sequence).

This clone occurred once. The chain links TRBV28 to TRBJ2-2; the D gene is possibly TRBD1 (5 bases). The CDR3 spans 13 residues. Germline CDR1 MDHEN, CDR2 SYDVKM. Trimming left V 10 bases short and J 7 bases short, with 16 bases between. DNA for the CDR3: TGTGCCACGAGGCAGGGTCTCCGCGGGGAGCTGTTTTTT. Protein: CATRQGLRGELFF. Based on the CDR3 plus reference TRBV28 and TRBJ2-2, the full variable domain is DVKVTQSSRYLVKRTGEKVFLECVQDMDHENMFWYRQDPGLGLRLIYFSYDVKMKEKGDIPEGYSVSREKKERFSLILESASTNQTSMYLCATRQGLRGELFFGEGSRLTVL.

The genes are TRBV28 and TRBJ1-1; tentative D call: TRBD1 (5 bases). The length of the CDR3 is 15 residues. Per germline, CDR1 MDHEN and CDR2 SYDVKM. Trimming left V 5 bases short and J 1 base short, with 14 bases between. The CDR3 region has the DNA TGTGCCAGCAGTCTCACGGGACCGCCGAACACTGAAGCTTTCTTT. Amino acids: CASSLTGPPNTEAFF. The full variable domain, completed using reference TRBV28 and TRBJ1-1, is DVKVTQSSRYLVKRTGEKVFLECVQDMDHENMFWYRQDPGLGLRLIYFSYDVKMKEKGDIPEGYSVSREKKERFSLILESASTNQTSMYLCASSLTGPPNTEAFFGQGTRLTVV.

The chain couples TRBV28 to TRBJ2-7; TRBD2 matches at 10 bases. CDR1 is MDHEN, CDR2 SYDVKM, per germline. There are 19 residues in the CDR3. With 3 bases clipped from V and 6 bases from J, the junction kept 20 bases outside the gene matches. CDR3 nucleotide sequence: TGTGCCAGCAGTTTTGGAGACCGCTGGGGGCAAGCGGGGGGGCTCGAGCAGTACTTC. It codes for CASSFGDRWGQAGGLEQYF. The entire variable domain, with the rest obtained from reference TRBV28 and TRBJ2-7, is as follows: DVKVTQSSRYLVKRTGEKVFLECVQDMDHENMFWYRQDPGLGLRLIYFSYDVKMKEKGDIPEGYSVSREKKERFSLILESASTNQTSMYLCASSFGDRWGQAGGLEQYFGPGTRLTVT.

The chain joins TRBV7-2 to TRBJ2-5, with D possibly being TRBD1 (5 bases). CDR3 size: 14 residues. V lost 1 base, J lost 2 bases, and 8 bases lay in between. Germline V gene sequence: CDR1 SGHTA, CDR2 FQGNSA. CDR3 protein: CASSLGGRQETQYF. The CDR3 DNA reads as TGTGCCAGCAGCTTAGGGGGCAGGCAAGAGACCCAGTACTTC.

The chain joins TRBV14 to TRBJ2-7; tentatively, D is TRBD1 (6 bases). Trimming pared 0 bases from V and 0 bases from J, leaving 18 bases between. This CDR3 contains 18 residues. The germline V gene has CDR1 SGHDN and CDR2 FVKESK. The CDR3 loop reads CASSQDLAPGQGSYEQYF. CDR3 nucleotide sequence: TGTGCCAGCAGCCAAGATTTGGCTCCGGGACAAGGCTCCTACGAGCAGTACTTC.

The chain links TRBV6-1 to TRBJ1-1; D is ambiguous. V was shortened by 8 bases and J by 3 bases, with 16 bases between the two germline ends. This CDR3 comprises 14 residues. Germline V gene lookup returns CDR1 MNHNS and CDR2 SASEGT. The DNA for the CDR3 is TGTGCCAGCCCCGAGGAGGGATGGGACACTGAAGCTTTCTTT. This translates into CASPEEGWDTEAFF.

Comment on this clone: Other nucleotide sequences from this sample produce the same CDR3. The chain uses TRBV19 and TRBJ1-1, with TRBD1 matching 7 bases. V dropped 0 bases and J dropped 1; count of bases not matched to a gene: 2. CDR1 is LNHDA, CDR2 SQIVND, per germline (reference sequence). CDR3 length: 15 amino acids. The CDR3 region has the DNA TGTGCCAGTAGTATAGATTGGGACAGGAACACTGAAGCTTTCTTT. Translating it yields CASSIDWDRNTEAFF.

The chain has TRBV28 and TRBJ2-2; 11 bases line up with TRBD1. The CDR3 sequence is 16 residues long. Germline values: CDR1 MDHEN, CDR2 SYDVKM. V shed 3 bases, J shed 6 bases, and the junction held 6 bases outside the gene matches. CDR3 protein: CASSFEGQGVPGELFF. DNA for the CDR3: TGTGCCAGCAGTTTTGAGGGACAGGGGGTTCCCGGGGAGCTGTTTTTT.

This chain connects TRBV6-1 to TRBJ2-3, with D tentatively TRBD2 (6 bases). The CDR3 has 14 residues. V was shortened by 6 bases and J by 0 bases, with 10 bases between the two germline ends. Germline V CDR1 and CDR2: MNHNS, SASEGT. In DNA form, the CDR3 reads TGTGCCAGCAGAACGGGAGATAGCACAGATACGCAGTATTTT. Its translation is CASRTGDSTDTQYF.

The rearrangement links TRBV7-2 to TRBJ1-2; 7 positions match TRBD1. V lost 6 bases and J lost 6; bases outside the gene matches: 7. The CDR3 consists of 13 residues. Germline CDR1 reads SGHTA; CDR2 reads FQGNSA. This chain's CDR3 is CASSPRDRDGYTF. CDR3 DNA: TGTGCCAGCAGTCCCCGGGACAGAGATGGCTACACCTTC.

The chain couples TRBV6-6 to TRBJ1-2; 7 bases are shared with TRBD1. Germline loops: CDR1 MNHNY, CDR2 SVGAGI (reference sequence). After removal of 5 bases from V and 7 bases from J, the junction contained 7 bases not matched to a gene. There are 13 residues in the CDR3. CDR3 coding DNA: TGTGCCAGCAGTCAATATTCAGGGGGTGGCTACACCTTC. It translates to CASSQYSGGGYTF.

There are a few counts of this clone. This chain joins TRBV19 and TRBJ1-3; D remains unclear. Trimming removed 1 base at V and 2 bases at J, with 9 bases between. CDR3 length: 15 residues. The V gene's germline CDR1 is LNHDA and CDR2 SQIVND (reference sequence). DNA of the CDR3: TGTGCCAGTAGTATAGGCACACTCGCTGGAAACACCATATATTTT. This codes for CASSIGTLAGNTIYF.

The chain combines TRBV6-5 with TRBJ2-7; maybe TRBD2 (6 bases). CDR1 is MNHEY, CDR2 SVGAGI, per germline. The V end lost 4 bases, the J end lost 5 bases, and 9 bases lay between the germline ends. The CDR3 runs to 12 residues. This chain's CDR3 is CASSSPSDEQYF. CDR3 in DNA: TGTGCCAGCAGTTCCCCTAGCGACGAGCAGTACTTC.